These 29 T cell receptor beta chains share one sample of origin, sequenced in a study of T cell repertoires in cytomegalovirus infection. TCRdb re-called the reads with MiXCR, one entry per CDR3 protein. The table lists 750,000 to 900,000 distinct CDR3 sequences, almost 30% of them singletons. Their antigens are not known. The sample here was cultured CD8+ T cells from PBMCs, taken from culture after CMV antigen stimulation. All receptors derive from a human donor in good health (CMV status not recorded). Some clones in this sample may be carry-over from other donors' samples.

J is TRBJ1-5 and V is TRBV27; 9 nucleotides align to TRBD1. Trimming took 5 bases from V and 6 from J; bases not matched to a gene: 8. The CDR3 covers 15 residues. The germline gives CDR1 MNHEY, CDR2 SMNVEV (reference sequence). The CDR3 sequence: CASSDLTGGRQPQHF. The CDR3 DNA sequence: TGTGCCAGCAGTGACCTGACAGGGGGGCGTCAGCCCCAGCATTTT.

This clonotype was observed a handful of times. The chain combines TRBV12-3 or TRBV12-4 with TRBJ2-7, with D possibly TRBD1 on 6 matching bases. Trimming pared 3 bases from V and 3 bases from J, leaving 15 bases between. This CDR3 comprises 15 residues. The CDR3 loop reads CASSFGTPGVYEQYV. CDR3 nucleotides: TGTGCCAGCAGTTTCGGGACACCAGGGGTCTACGAGCAGTACGTC.

This clonotype was observed a few times. This chain uses TRBV7-6 with TRBJ1-2; TRBD1 matches at 8 bases. V was pared by 5 bases and J by 5 bases, with 4 bases of the junction left unmatched. The CDR3 consists of 13 residues. From germline, CDR1 is SGHVS and CDR2 FNYEAQ. The CDR3 loop is CASSQTGDYGYTF. The CDR3 DNA sequence: TGTGCCAGCAGCCAGACAGGGGATTATGGCTACACCTTC.

This clonotype occurred many times. The chain links TRBV27 to TRBJ2-4; no clear D gene. CDR1 is MNHEY and CDR2 is SMNVEV in the germline V gene (reference sequence). The germline V and J ends were trimmed by 5 bases and 4 bases, with 6 bases remaining between them. This CDR3 is 12 amino acids long. CDR3 sequence: CASSGPKNIQYF. The CDR3, as DNA: TGTGCCAGCAGTGGGCCGAAAAACATTCAGTACTTC.

This chain connects TRBV10-2 to TRBJ2-7; 7 bases fit TRBD2. After removal of 5 bases from V and 4 bases from J, the junction contained 8 bases not matched to a gene. Germline CDR1 and CDR2: WSHSY and SAAADI. The CDR3 runs 14 residues. Written as DNA, the CDR3 is TGCGCCAGCAGTCCGGGGCTAGCGGATTACGAGCAGTACGTC. It yields the protein CASSPGLADYEQYV.

The chain has TRBV6-6 and TRBJ1-1; possibly TRBD1 for D (6 bases). Trimming removed 0 bases from V and 6 bases from J, with 14 bases in between. The CDR3 totals 15 residues. Per germline, CDR1 MNHNY and CDR2 SVGAGI (reference sequence). CDR3 in amino acids: CASSYSWGGNAEAFF. The CDR3 DNA follows: TGTGCCAGCAGTTACTCGTGGGGGGGCAACGCTGAAGCTTTCTTT.

The chain uses TRBV28 and TRBJ2-7; D uncertain. Germline loops: CDR1 MDHEN, CDR2 SYDVKM. V was trimmed by 3 bases and J by 0 bases, leaving 9 bases between them. CDR3 length: 14 amino acids. The CDR3 DNA reads TGTGCCAGCAGTTTGACACCGAGCTCCTACGAGCAGTACGTC. Translation: CASSLTPSSYEQYV.

The V and J genes are TRBV2 and TRBJ2-1; a possible D gene is TRBD2 (6 bases). Trimming cost V 9 bases and J 8 bases, with 20 bases left between them. The CDR3 has 14 residues. Germline V CDR1 and CDR2: SNHLY, FYNNEI. DNA of the CDR3: TGTGCCAGTCCCGGGACTGCGATTAGGGATGAGCAGTTCTTC. This gives the protein CASPGTAIRDEQFF.

The chain employs TRBV6-5 and TRBJ2-2; tentative D call: TRBD1 (5 bases). This CDR3 has 13 amino acids. The ends were cut back, 10 bases at V and 5 bases at J, with 14 bases in the middle. CDR1 and CDR2 from the germline V gene are MNHEY and SVGAGI. CDR3 loop: CAIPDIRTGELFF. CDR3 nucleotide sequence: TGTGCCATCCCGGACATACGGACCGGGGAGCTGTTTTTT.

This clonotype appeared a few times. V usage is TRBV20-1 and J usage is TRBJ2-7; D possibly corresponds to TRBD2 (5 bases). CDR1 is DFQATT and CDR2 is SNEGSKA in the germline V gene (reference sequence). The CDR3 contains 13 residues. V lost 3 bases and J lost 7, with 16 bases in between. This CDR3 is CSARYRESWEQYF. The CDR3, as DNA: TGCAGTGCTAGGTACCGGGAAAGCTGGGAGCAGTACTTC.

This clonotype was seen many times. The gene calls are TRBV7-6 and TRBJ2-6; D is unresolved. CDR3 size: 15 residues. V was cut by 6 bases and J by 0 bases, with 9 bases left in between. Germline V CDR1 and CDR2: SGHVS, FNYEAQ. The CDR3 loop is CASSRANSGANVLTF. Here the CDR3 DNA reads TGTGCCAGCAGTAGAGCTAACTCTGGGGCCAACGTCCTGACTTTC.

This clonotype was seen a handful of times. The CDR3 sequence is CASSKGGGTGTVEQFF. The CDR3 nucleotides read TGTGCCAGCAGCAAAGGTGGTGGGACAGGAACTGTTGAGCAGTTCTTC. The gene calls are TRBV7-3 and TRBJ2-1; 8 bases line up with TRBD1. Germline lookup yields CDR1 SGHTA and CDR2 FQGTGA. Losses at the gene ends were 5 bases for V and 9 bases for J; bases not matched to a gene: 15. CDR3 length: 16 amino acids.

This clonotype was found a few times. The rearrangement links TRBV5-1 to TRBJ2-1; D may be TRBD2 (7 bases). Germline V CDR1 and CDR2: SGHRS, YFSETQ. There are 13 residues in the CDR3. The V end lost 6 bases, the J end lost 14 bases, and 21 bases lay between the germline ends. The CDR3 sequence: CASTGGPRLEKFF. DNA of the CDR3: TGCGCCAGCACCGGGGGGCCGAGGCTGGAGAAGTTCTTC.

In DNA, the CDR3 is TGTGCCAGCAGAGGCAAGTCGGGGGGGTACGAGCAGTACTTC. Translated, it gives CASRGKSGGYEQYF. The V gene is TRBV7-2, the J gene TRBJ2-7, with 8 bases lining up with TRBD2. V lost 6 bases, J lost 4 bases, and 8 bases stayed unmatched. Germline assignment: CDR1 SGHTA and CDR2 FQGNSA. This CDR3 is built from 14 residues.

The CDR3 DNA reads as TGCGCCAGCAGCCTCGGACAGGGAAGGGCCGGGGAGCTGTTTTTT. Amino acids: CASSLGQGRAGELFF. The genes are TRBV4-1 and TRBJ2-2; 8 bases match TRBD1. This CDR3 is built from 15 residues. Germline CDR1 reads MGHRA; CDR2 reads YSYEKL. After removal of 4 bases from V and 6 bases from J, the junction contained 7 bases not matched to a gene.

The V gene is TRBV11-1, the J gene TRBJ2-7, with D possibly being TRBD2 (5 bases). V was clipped by 1 base and J by 5 bases, with 15 bases between them. This CDR3 has 15 residues. Germline V CDR1 and CDR2: SGHAT, FQDESV (reference sequence). Here the CDR3 DNA reads TGTGCCAGCAGCTTAGGAGCCACGGGGTTTAACGAGCAGTACGTC. Translation: CASSLGATGFNEQYV.

Only a few counts were recorded for this clonotype. The V gene is TRBV20-1, the J gene TRBJ2-7, with D perhaps assigned TRBD1 or TRBD2 (5 bases each). CDR1 DFQATT and CDR2 SNEGSKA come from the germline V gene (reference sequence). Trimming took 6 bases from V and 5 from J, leaving 17 bases between them. The CDR3 is 13 residues long. The CDR3 region has the DNA TGCAGTGCAAAGGGGACCCTCGTGAACGAGCAGTACTTC. Residues: CSAKGTLVNEQYF.

This clonotype was detected a few times. The chain combines TRBV6-2 or TRBV6-3 with TRBJ2-3; D might be TRBD2 (6 bases). The V and J ends lost 5 bases and 2 bases respectively, with 11 bases between them. CDR3 size: 14 residues. Per the germline V gene, CDR1 is MNHEY and CDR2 is SVGEGT. DNA of the CDR3: TGTGCCAGCAGTAGACTAGACCTCACAGATACGCAGTATTTT. Residues: CASSRLDLTDTQYF.

The chain has TRBV5-3 and TRBJ2-3; the D gene is possibly TRBD2 (6 bases). TRBV5-3 is sorted into the ORF group, with uncertain function. This CDR3 spans 17 amino acids. Trimming removed 10 bases at V and 0 bases at J, with 24 bases between. The DNA for the CDR3 is TGTGCCGGTTTGGGCGGGAACCTACGTTCTAGCACAGATACGCAGTATTTT. Protein product: CAGLGGNLRSSTDTQYF.

The genes are TRBV20-1 and TRBJ1-6; D is uncertain. This CDR3 region has 16 residues. Trimming pared 0 bases from V and 1 base from J, leaving 10 bases between. The V gene's germline CDR1 is DFQATT and CDR2 SNEGSKA (reference sequence). CDR3 DNA: TGCAGTGCTAGAGATCGGGAAGTGTCCTATAATTCACCCCTCCACTTT. Translating gives CSARDREVSYNSPLHF.

The rearrangement links TRBV4-2 to TRBJ1-2; D might be TRBD1 (5 bases). This CDR3 has 16 amino acids. Trimming shortened V by 0 bases and J by 8 bases, and 19 bases separated the two germline ends. The germline gives CDR1 LGHNA, CDR2 YNFKEQ. In DNA, the CDR3 is TGTGCCAGCAGCCAAGAAGGGTTTAAGGGACTTCAAGGCTACACCTTC. It codes for CASSQEGFKGLQGYTF.

This clonotype was recorded a few times. V gene TRBV15 combines with J gene TRBJ1-4; TRBD1 might be the D (5 bases). V lost 6 bases and J lost 4, with 12 bases in between. The CDR3 totals 14 residues. Germline CDR1 reads LNHNV; CDR2 reads YYDKDF (reference sequence). This chain's CDR3 is CATRGVPFNEKLFF. As DNA, the CDR3 is TGTGCCACCAGGGGGGTACCCTTTAATGAAAAACTGTTTTTT.

CDR3 coding DNA: TGTGCCAGCAGTTCCGGGACTAGCGGGAAAGAGACCCAGTACTTC. It translates to CASSSGTSGKETQYF. J is TRBJ2-5 and V is TRBV12-3 or TRBV12-4; 13 nucleotides match TRBD2. This CDR3 is 15 amino acids long. The trim removed 4 bases at V and 3 bases at J, leaving 2 bases unmatched.

In this sample, this clonotype turned up a few times. The chain couples TRBV7-6 to TRBJ2-2, with 14 bases aligning to TRBD2. CDR1 SGHVS and CDR2 FNYEAQ come from the germline V gene. V shed 4 bases and J 5 bases; nucleotides not matched to a gene: 6. The CDR3 has 17 amino acids. The CDR3 DNA follows: TGTGCCAGCAGCTCCTTCAGGACTAGCGGGGGGACCGGGGAGCTGTTTTTT. Translated: CASSSFRTSGGTGELFF.

The chain combines TRBV7-9 with TRBJ1-5; D gene ambiguous. Germline loops: CDR1 SEHNR, CDR2 FQNEAQ (reference sequence). CDR3 size: 10 residues. V was clipped by 10 bases and J by 8 bases, with 9 bases between them. Written as DNA, the CDR3 is TGTGCCACCGGACCGGAGCCCCAGCATTTT. Amino acid sequence: CATGPEPQHF.

The rearrangement uses TRBV9 and TRBJ2-3; perhaps TRBD1 as D (6 bases). Germline V gene sequence: CDR1 SGDLS, CDR2 YYNGEE. The CDR3 covers 15 residues. The germline V and J ends were trimmed by 4 bases and 0 bases, with 12 bases remaining between them. The CDR3 coding sequence is TGTGCCAGCAGCCCGTGGGGGCGTAGCACAGATACGCAGTATTTT. Translation: CASSPWGRSTDTQYF.

The CDR3 is CATSGLAGAYNEQFF. CDR3 in DNA: TGTGCCACCAGCGGTCTAGCGGGGGCCTACAATGAGCAGTTCTTC. This chain connects TRBV15 to TRBJ2-1, with TRBD2 identical over 10 bases. There are 15 residues in the CDR3. Trimming at V came to 5 bases and at J to 2 bases, leaving 3 bases not matched to a gene. CDR1 and CDR2 (germline): LNHNV, YYDKDF (reference sequence).

This clonotype was picked up many times. The rearrangement joins TRBV7-8 to TRBJ2-1, with 7 bases lining up with TRBD1. J was trimmed by 5 bases and V by 1 base; bases with no gene match: 8. The germline V gene has CDR1 SGHVS and CDR2 FQNEAQ. The CDR3 contains 16 residues. In nucleotides, the CDR3 is TGTGCCAGCAGCTTAGATAGGACAGGACCCCACAATGAGCAGTTCTTC. Protein sequence: CASSLDRTGPHNEQFF. The full variable domain, rest sourced from reference TRBV7-8 and TRBJ2-1, is GAGVSQSPRYKVAKRGQDVALRCDPISGHVSLFWYQQALGQGPEFLTYFQNEAQLDKSGLPSDRFFAERPEGSVSTLKIQRTQQEDSAVYLCASSLDRTGPHNEQFFGPGTRLTVL.

The V call is TRBV9, the J call TRBJ2-3; D may correspond to TRBD1 or TRBD2 (6 bases each). This CDR3 has 17 residues. The germline V gene has CDR1 SGDLS and CDR2 YYNGEE. Trimming took 2 bases from V and 1 from J, leaving 17 bases between them. This CDR3 is CASSVAYGGPRTDTQYF. In DNA, the CDR3 is TGTGCCAGCAGCGTGGCCTACGGGGGCCCGCGCACAGATACGCAGTATTTT.